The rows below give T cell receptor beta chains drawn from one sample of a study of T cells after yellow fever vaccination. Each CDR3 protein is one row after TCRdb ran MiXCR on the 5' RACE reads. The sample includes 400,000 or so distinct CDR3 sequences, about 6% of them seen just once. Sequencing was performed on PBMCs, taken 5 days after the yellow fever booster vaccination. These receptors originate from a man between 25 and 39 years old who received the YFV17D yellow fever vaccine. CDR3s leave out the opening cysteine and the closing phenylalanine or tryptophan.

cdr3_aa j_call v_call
ASSIISGTGTYEQY TRBJ2-7 TRBV19
ASSLWTSAYEQY TRBJ2-7 TRBV7-9
AISGRKSNYGYT TRBJ1-2 TRBV7-2
ASSILAGHEQY TRBJ2-7 TRBV3-1
SVGQGTDTQY TRBJ2-3 TRBV29-1
ASSWGLAGGNIQY TRBJ2-4 TRBV12-3/TRBV12-4
ASSETWTELTYEQY TRBJ2-7 TRBV27
ASSPGEVGPEQY TRBJ2-7 TRBV18
ASSSALGSGKGYNEQF TRBJ2-1 TRBV5-4
AISVDSGTQY TRBJ2-3 TRBV10-3
ASRGQANQPQH TRBJ1-5 TRBV6-1
ASSPTQNTEAF TRBJ1-1 TRBV18
ASSAVGGIYGYT TRBJ1-2 TRBV5-6
ASSPSTGVSETQY TRBJ2-5 TRBV6-1
SVEFSSRHLGETQY TRBJ2-5 TRBV29-1
ASSFAGPPEQY TRBJ2-7 TRBV28
SAPGPPNEKLF TRBJ1-4 TRBV20-1
ASSLAGDTPAGQF TRBJ2-1 TRBV5-1
ASSVRGTSTGELF TRBJ2-2 TRBV9
ASRTPGTGGSTGELF TRBJ2-2 TRBV27
SASPRAGVNIQY TRBJ2-4 TRBV20-1
ASSLAAGGPYNEQF TRBJ2-1 TRBV5-4
SAFTPNTEAF TRBJ1-1 TRBV29-1
ASREIDIDGYT TRBJ1-2 TRBV4-2
ASSYAYNEQF TRBJ2-1 TRBV6-2/TRBV6-3
ASSLGGLAENYGYT TRBJ1-2 TRBV5-5
ASSVEWNTEAF TRBJ1-1 TRBV9
ASSLAGGGLRYNEQF TRBJ2-1 TRBV7-9
ASSRTGDHYGYT TRBJ1-2 TRBV5-1
ASSLDAALH TRBJ1-6 TRBV12-3/TRBV12-4
ASSSGTSGDLSDTQY TRBJ2-3 TRBV19
AISPSGRNNEQF TRBJ2-1 TRBV10-3
ASSRTGYNEQF TRBJ2-1 TRBV7-2
ASSHRQNYNEQF TRBJ2-1 TRBV7-2
ASSLEGDRGDTQY TRBJ2-3 TRBV5-1
ASSADRSYEQY TRBJ2-7 TRBV27
ASRARGNSNQPQH TRBJ1-5 TRBV6-1
AISLDTFSEQY TRBJ2-7 TRBV10-3
ASSYAIKQARKETQY TRBJ2-5 TRBV6-2/TRBV6-3
ASSKGQNTGELF TRBJ2-2 TRBV7-2
ASKPRGTGELF TRBJ2-2 TRBV2
AISHRDRPYNEQF TRBJ2-1 TRBV5-6
ASKDGGRSLTDTQY TRBJ2-3 TRBV6-1
ASSLNAGGTYNEQF TRBJ2-1 TRBV7-3
SVGSSYEQY TRBJ2-7 TRBV29-1
ASSLARGEYEQY TRBJ2-7 TRBV7-2
ASSELRAGAGSETQY TRBJ2-5 TRBV25-1
ASSLGHLYEQY TRBJ2-7 TRBV14
SARNPSGILTDTQY TRBJ2-3 TRBV20-1